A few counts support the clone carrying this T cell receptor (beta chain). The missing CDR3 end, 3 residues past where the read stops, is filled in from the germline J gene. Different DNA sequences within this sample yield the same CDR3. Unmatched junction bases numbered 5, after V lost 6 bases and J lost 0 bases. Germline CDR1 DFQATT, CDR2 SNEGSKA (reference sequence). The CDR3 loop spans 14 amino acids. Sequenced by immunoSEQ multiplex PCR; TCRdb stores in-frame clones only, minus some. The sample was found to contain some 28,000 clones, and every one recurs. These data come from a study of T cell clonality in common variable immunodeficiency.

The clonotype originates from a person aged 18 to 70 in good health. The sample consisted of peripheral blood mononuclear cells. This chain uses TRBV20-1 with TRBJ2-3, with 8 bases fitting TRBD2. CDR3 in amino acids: CSASASGSTDTQYF. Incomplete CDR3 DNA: TGCAGTGCCAGCGCTAGCGGGAGCACAGATACG.